This entry lists 21 T cell receptor beta chains sequenced from one sample in a study of blood T cell repertoires in COVID-19. Method: immunoSEQ multiplex PCR; TCRdb's copy keeps in-frame clones and lacks some. The sample includes about 150,000 clones, over 70% of them seen just once. Material for sequencing was PBMCs or T cells enriched from blood (not recorded which). These TCRs come from a man between 65 and 80 years old who had been exposed to COVID-19.

V and J are TRBV7-2 and TRBJ2-7, with a tentative D call TRBD1 (5 bases). Trimming cost V 5 bases and J 3 bases, with 14 bases left between them. Germline V lookup: CDR1 SGHTA, CDR2 FQGNSA. The CDR3 contains 14 residues. This CDR3 is CASSRVQGLYEQYF. The CDR3 DNA is TGTGCCAGCAGCCGCGTGCAGGGTCTCTACGAGCAGTACTTC.

The chain links TRBV18 to TRBJ2-7; D is perhaps TRBD1 (6 bases). V was trimmed by 0 bases and J by 5 bases, leaving 11 bases between them. Per germline, CDR1 KGHSH and CDR2 LQKENI. The CDR3 consists of 14 residues. The CDR3 bases are TGTGCCAGCTCACCACCAGGGACACCGGACGAGCAGTACTTC. Its translation is CASSPPGTPDEQYF.

The chain couples TRBV4-2 to TRBJ2-7, with 12 nucleotides matching TRBD2. Trimming at V came to 4 bases and at J to 5 bases, leaving 9 bases not matched to a gene. CDR1 and CDR2 from the germline V gene are LGHNA and YNFKEQ. This CDR3 comprises 16 residues. As DNA, the CDR3 is TGTGCCAGCAGCCCTGAAACTAGCGGGGGGAGACACGAGCAGTACTTC. Translated: CASSPETSGGRHEQYF.

The chain carries TRBV30 and TRBJ1-2; D is unclear. The CDR3 consists of 12 residues. CDR1 GTSNPN and CDR2 SVGIG come from the germline V gene (reference sequence). Trimming stripped 4 bases from V and 8 bases from J, with 14 bases between. CDR3: CAWIKAARGYTF. CDR3 nucleotide sequence: TGTGCCTGGATTAAGGCGGCCCGAGGCTACACCTTC.

The chain combines TRBV11-2 with TRBJ2-2; 9 bases map to TRBD2. V shed 4 bases and J 2 bases; nucleotides not matched to a gene: 5. This CDR3 region has 16 residues. From germline, CDR1 is SGHAT and CDR2 FQNNGV. The CDR3 bases are TGTGCCAGCAGCTCCCCTAGCGGGGTTAACACCGGGGAGCTGTTTTTT. Protein sequence: CASSSPSGVNTGELFF.

The chain has TRBV6-1 and TRBJ2-1, with D possibly being TRBD1 (6 bases). Germline V gene lookup returns CDR1 MNHNS and CDR2 SASEGT. This CDR3 spans 14 amino acids. The V and J ends lost 3 bases and 5 bases respectively, with 11 bases between them. The CDR3 loop is CASSEAGVNNEQFF. CDR3 DNA: TGTGCCAGCAGTGAGGCAGGGGTCAACAATGAGCAGTTCTTC.

The chain links TRBV7-9 to TRBJ2-3, with 8 bases lining up with TRBD2. This CDR3 contains 16 residues. Germline loops: CDR1 SEHNR, CDR2 FQNEAQ (reference sequence). The trim removed 2 bases at V and 6 bases at J, leaving 10 bases unmatched. DNA for the CDR3: TGTGCCAGCAGCTTATCTCCGGGAGGGCGCAGTGATACGCAGTATTTT. It is translated as CASSLSPGGRSDTQYF.

This rearrangement joins TRBV5-4 to TRBJ1-1; possible D gene TRBD1, 5 bases. This CDR3 is built from 14 residues. V lost 4 bases and J lost 3, with 13 bases in between. Germline loops: CDR1 SGHNT, CDR2 YYREEE (reference sequence). CDR3 nucleotides: TGTGCCAGCAGCCCGGATCTACAGGACACTGAAGCTTTCTTT. Protein product: CASSPDLQDTEAFF.

A single count supports this clone. V is TRBV25-1 and J is TRBJ1-1; perhaps TRBD1 as D (6 bases). Trimming removed 0 bases from V and 6 bases from J, with 11 bases in between. CDR3 length: 14 residues. Germline CDR1 MGHDK, CDR2 SYGVNS. The CDR3 DNA reads TGTGCCAGCAGTGAATATTACAGGGACGCTGAAGCTTTCTTT. Residues: CASSEYYRDAEAFF.

This chain joins TRBV5-1 and TRBJ2-5; 10 bases are a match to TRBD2. The CDR3 contains 16 residues. Germline V gives CDR1 SGHRS, CDR2 YFSETQ. J gave up 3 bases and V 0 bases, and 5 bases lay outside the gene matches. The CDR3 is CASSLVASGGKETQYF. Written as DNA, the CDR3 is TGCGCCAGCAGCTTGGTGGCTAGCGGGGGAAAAGAGACCCAGTACTTC.

The genes are TRBV7-2 and TRBJ2-4, with TRBD2 identical over 10 bases. Trimming took 5 bases from V and 6 from J; bases not matched to a gene: 10. CDR3 length: 16 residues. In germline, CDR1 is SGHTA, CDR2 FQGNSA. In nucleotides, the CDR3 is TGTGCCAGCAGCCCCCAAGGAGCGGGAGGGGGAAACATTCAGTACTTC. This codes for CASSPQGAGGGNIQYF.

This chain connects TRBV29-1 to TRBJ2-1, with 13 bases aligning to TRBD2. Looked up from germline, CDR1 is SQVTM and CDR2 is ANQGSEA. Trimming removed 3 bases from V and 9 bases from J; junction bases left unmatched: 8. The CDR3 is 15 residues long. CDR3 region: CSVEPRTSGRTEQFF. The CDR3 bases are TGCAGCGTTGAGCCCCGGACTAGCGGGAGAACTGAGCAGTTCTTC.

V usage is TRBV7-6 and J usage is TRBJ2-1, with D possibly matching TRBD2 (6 bases). This CDR3 has 16 amino acids. Germline values: CDR1 SGHVS, CDR2 FNYEAQ. V dropped 0 bases and J dropped 5 bases, with 14 bases sitting between them. The CDR3 DNA follows: TGTGCCAGCAGCTTAGCACCCGGACTATCCAACAATGAGCAGTTCTTC. It yields the protein CASSLAPGLSNNEQFF.

V usage is TRBV19 and J usage is TRBJ2-5; 13 nucleotides match TRBD2. The CDR3 spans 15 residues. The V segment lost 4 bases and the J segment 5 bases; nucleotides outside the gene matches: 4. CDR1 and CDR2 (germline): LNHDA, SQIVND (reference sequence). The DNA of the CDR3 is TGTGCCAGTAGTACGGGACTAGCGGGAATTGAGACCCAGTACTTC. This sequence encodes CASSTGLAGIETQYF.

As regards this clone: Relative to the germline gene, one junction end is altered; a read error may explain this. V usage is TRBV11-3 and J usage is TRBJ1-4; 7 bases align to TRBD1. CDR1 is SGHNT, CDR2 YENEEA, per germline. The CDR3 runs 15 residues. The DNA for the CDR3 is TGTGCCAGCAGTTTAGGGGGCGCCGGGAATGAAAAACTGTTTTTT. Translation: CASSLGGAGNEKLFF. Filled out from reference TRBV11-3 and TRBJ1-4, the complete variable domain reads EAGVVQSPRYKIIEKKQPVAFWCNPISGHNTLYWYLQNLGQGPELLIRYENEEAVDDSQLPKDRFSAERLKGVDSTLKIQPAELGDSAVYLCASSLGGAGNEKLFFGSGTQLSVL.

The rearrangement uses TRBV7-9 and TRBJ1-1; perhaps TRBD1 as D (5 bases). The germline V gene has CDR1 SEHNR and CDR2 FQNEAQ (reference sequence). Trimming removed 3 bases from V and 1 base from J, with 6 bases in between. This CDR3 contains 13 residues. CDR3 protein: CASSLTENTEAFF. The DNA for the CDR3 is TGTGCCAGCAGCTTGACAGAGAACACTGAAGCTTTCTTT. Combining the CDR3 with reference TRBV7-9 and TRBJ1-1 gives the whole variable domain DTGVSQNPRHKITKRGQNVTFRCDPISEHNRLYWYRQTLGQGPEFLTYFQNEAQLEKSRLLSDRFSAERPKGSFSTLEIQRTEQGDSAMYLCASSLTENTEAFFGQGTRLTVV.

This clone was recorded once. The chain is built from TRBV25-1 and TRBJ1-4; D may be TRBD1 (5 bases). The CDR3 is 16 residues long. Per the germline V gene, CDR1 is MGHDK and CDR2 is SYGVNS. The V end lost 7 bases, the J end lost 7 bases, and 22 bases lay between the germline ends. The CDR3 bases are TGTGCCAGCACACCCGGGACTCAACCCGGGGGTGAAAAACTGTTTTTT. Protein product: CASTPGTQPGGEKLFF.

The chain links TRBV7-6 to TRBJ2-2; D is possibly TRBD1 (5 bases). Trimming removed 5 bases from V and 2 bases from J, with 15 bases in between. Germline CDR1 SGHVS, CDR2 FNYEAQ. This CDR3 comprises 16 residues. CDR3 coding DNA: TGTGCCAGCAGCACAGGACGTAGGGCTAACACCGGGGAGCTGTTTTTT. It translates to CASSTGRRANTGELFF.

Only one count was recorded for this clone. The chain carries TRBV7-9 and TRBJ2-7, with D perhaps matching TRBD2 (6 bases). Germline loops: CDR1 SEHNR, CDR2 FQNEAQ (reference sequence). Trimming took 5 bases from V and 6 from J, leaving 11 bases between them. The CDR3 extends over 12 amino acids. CDR3 sequence: CASSPRESEQYF. The CDR3 DNA is TGTGCCAGCAGCCCTCGGGAGTCCGAGCAGTACTTC.

The CDR3 DNA reads as TGTGCCAGCAGCTTGGGCGGGGACCCCAATCAGCCCCAGCATTTT. Translation gives CASSLGGDPNQPQHF. The chain uses TRBV5-5 and TRBJ1-5; possibly TRBD1 for D (5 bases). The CDR3 length is 15 residues. In germline, CDR1 is SGHKS, CDR2 YYEKEE (reference sequence). V was clipped by 0 bases and J by 3 bases, with 10 bases between them.

This clone was seen a few times. The rearrangement uses TRBV19 and TRBJ2-2; a possible D gene is TRBD2 (6 bases). Per the germline V gene, CDR1 is LNHDA and CDR2 is SQIVND (reference sequence). The CDR3 extends over 16 amino acids. V lost 4 bases to trimming and J lost 1 base, with 13 bases between them. Written as DNA, the CDR3 is TGTGCCAGTAGTAGGTCCGAGACTAGGAACACCGGGGAGCTGTTTTTT. Translation gives CASSRSETRNTGELFF.